Here is one T cell receptor (beta chain) with its context. This sample was included in a study of T cell changes during pregnancy in multiple sclerosis. In germline, CDR1 is SGHDT, CDR2 YYEEEE. V was shortened by 4 bases and J by 2 bases, with 10 bases between the two germline ends. This CDR3 is 13 amino acids long. Here immunoSEQ multiplex PCR was the method, and the copy in TCRdb shows in-frame clones only, minus some. Among over 50,000 clones listed, 87% were seen once. The chain has TRBV5-6 and TRBJ2-7, with D uncertain. The TCR sequence derives from a human donor whose cells served as feeder cells for cultures in a pregnancy study. What was sequenced was peripheral blood from another person, used as feeder cells. The CDR3 nucleotides are TGTGCCAGCAGCCGGACCCCAACCTACGAGCAGTACTTC. Protein sequence: CASSRTPTYEQYF.